The rows below give T cell receptor beta chains drawn from one sample of a study of CD8 T cells in ankylosing spondylitis. A single record per CDR3 protein comes from TCRdb applying MiXCR to the 5' RACE reads. In the table there are about 540,000 distinct CDR3 sequences, roughly 13% of which are singletons. The sequenced material came from blood, either unsorted or a sorted T cell fraction (not recorded which). Receptor source: a male donor with ankylosing spondylitis. Both conserved end residues are part of each CDR3. Each record gives: V gene, D gene, CDR3 length, J gene, clone size, CDR3 DNA, CDR3 protein. A D gene is named only where the DNA matches it firmly. Clone size is not always given. Where it is, it says once, few, many or a class for expanded clones.

V gene: TRBV3-1; D gene: -; CDR3 length: 13; J gene: TRBJ2-3; clone size: -; CDR3 DNA: TGTGCCAGCAGCCATGACCACACAGATACGCAGTATTTT; CDR3 protein: CASSHDHTDTQYF
V gene: TRBV7-2; D gene: TRBD1; CDR3 length: 15; J gene: TRBJ2-2; clone size: few; CDR3 DNA: TGTGCCAGCAGCTCCCGACAGGGCCACACCGGGGAGCTGTTTTTT; CDR3 protein: CASSSRQGHTGELFF
V gene: TRBV5-1; D gene: -; CDR3 length: 14; J gene: TRBJ2-5; clone size: -; CDR3 DNA: TGCGCCAGCAGCTTGGGTGGACAGCGGGAGACCCAGTACTTC; CDR3 protein: CASSLGGQRETQYF
V gene: TRBV12-3/TRBV12-4; D gene: -; CDR3 length: 13; J gene: TRBJ2-1; clone size: -; CDR3 DNA: TGTGCCAGCATCGGGCCATCCTACAATGAGCAGTTCTTC; CDR3 protein: CASIGPSYNEQFF
V gene: TRBV6-4; D gene: -; CDR3 length: 14; J gene: TRBJ2-1; clone size: few; CDR3 DNA: TGTGCCAGCAGTGTAACCTATCTCTACAATGAGCAGTTCTTC; CDR3 protein: CASSVTYLYNEQFF
V gene: TRBV29-1; D gene: TRBD2; CDR3 length: 13; J gene: TRBJ2-1; clone size: -; CDR3 DNA: TGCAGCGTTGACACTAGCGGGAGTAGTGAGCAGTTCTTC; CDR3 protein: CSVDTSGSSEQFF
V gene: TRBV9; D gene: -; CDR3 length: 17; J gene: TRBJ2-3; clone size: few; CDR3 DNA: TGTGCCAGCAGCGTACTCCAGACGGGAACAAGCACAGATACGCAGTATTTT; CDR3 protein: CASSVLQTGTSTDTQYF
V gene: TRBV3-1; D gene: TRBD1; CDR3 length: 14; J gene: TRBJ2-1; clone size: -; CDR3 DNA: TGTGCCAGCAGCCAGGGCCGGGACAGGGTGGAGCAGTTCTTC; CDR3 protein: CASSQGRDRVEQFF
V gene: TRBV5-1; D gene: -; CDR3 length: 15; J gene: TRBJ2-2; clone size: few; CDR3 DNA: TGCGCCAGCAGCTTGGCCTCTACAGGGCCCGGGGAGCTGTTTTTT; CDR3 protein: CASSLASTGPGELFF
V gene: TRBV20-1; D gene: -; CDR3 length: 15; J gene: TRBJ1-6; clone size: -; CDR3 DNA: TGCAGTGCTAGCCCGGCGGGGGGCGTGATTTCACCCCTCCACTTT; CDR3 protein: CSASPAGGVISPLHF
V gene: TRBV12-3/TRBV12-4; D gene: -; CDR3 length: 14; J gene: TRBJ2-3; clone size: few; CDR3 DNA: TGTGCCTCCCAGGCTCGCCGGGATTCCGATACGCAGTATTTT; CDR3 protein: CASQARRDSDTQYF
V gene: TRBV4-2; D gene: -; CDR3 length: 14; J gene: TRBJ2-7; clone size: many; CDR3 DNA: TGTGCCAGCAGCCAAGAAACTCGCAGCTACGAGCAGTACTTC; CDR3 protein: CASSQETRSYEQYF
V gene: TRBV24-1; D gene: -; CDR3 length: 14; J gene: TRBJ2-6; clone size: few; CDR3 DNA: TGTGCCACCAGTGTTGGGGCTGGGGCCAACGTCCTGACTTTC; CDR3 protein: CATSVGAGANVLTF
V gene: TRBV29-1; D gene: TRBD1; CDR3 length: 12; J gene: TRBJ2-3; clone size: few; CDR3 DNA: TGCAGCGGACAGGGGGAGGGGGATACGCAGTATTTT; CDR3 protein: CSGQGEGDTQYF
V gene: TRBV29-1; D gene: -; CDR3 length: 13; J gene: TRBJ2-3; clone size: many; CDR3 DNA: TGCAGCGTTGACCCCGGAAGCACAGATACGCAGTATTTT; CDR3 protein: CSVDPGSTDTQYF
V gene: TRBV27; D gene: -; CDR3 length: 15; J gene: TRBJ1-1; clone size: many; CDR3 DNA: TGTGCCAGCAGTTTATCCCCCACCAAGGACAGAAAAGCTTTCTTT; CDR3 protein: CASSLSPTKDRKAFF
V gene: TRBV27; D gene: -; CDR3 length: 14; J gene: TRBJ1-3; clone size: few; CDR3 DNA: TGTGCCAGCAAAGTATCCTTCTCTGGAAACACCATATATTTT; CDR3 protein: CASKVSFSGNTIYF
V gene: TRBV7-2; D gene: -; CDR3 length: 13; J gene: TRBJ2-3; clone size: -; CDR3 DNA: TGTGCCAGCAGCTTAGCATTTACAGATACGCAGTATTTT; CDR3 protein: CASSLAFTDTQYF
V gene: TRBV12-3/TRBV12-4; D gene: -; CDR3 length: 15; J gene: TRBJ2-7; clone size: few; CDR3 DNA: TGTGCCAGCAGTCCTAGGGCAGGGGAGGGTTACGAGCAGTACTTC; CDR3 protein: CASSPRAGEGYEQYF
V gene: TRBV3-1; D gene: -; CDR3 length: 15; J gene: TRBJ1-3; clone size: few; CDR3 DNA: TGTGCCAGCAGCCAAGCCTGGCAAAAGGGAAACACCATATATTTT; CDR3 protein: CASSQAWQKGNTIYF
V gene: TRBV4-2; D gene: -; CDR3 length: 17; J gene: TRBJ2-2; clone size: few; CDR3 DNA: TGTGCCAGCAGCCAAGTACTCACTAGGGGGAACACCGGGGAGCTGTTTTTT; CDR3 protein: CASSQVLTRGNTGELFF
V gene: TRBV20-1; D gene: -; CDR3 length: 13; J gene: TRBJ1-6; clone size: few; CDR3 DNA: TGCAGTGCTAGAGAAGACCCTTATTCACCCCTCCACTTT; CDR3 protein: CSAREDPYSPLHF
V gene: TRBV10-1; D gene: -; CDR3 length: 15; J gene: TRBJ2-2; clone size: -; CDR3 DNA: TGCGCCAGCAGTGAATGGGGGACCAACACCGGGGAGCTGTTTTTT; CDR3 protein: CASSEWGTNTGELFF
V gene: TRBV14; D gene: -; CDR3 length: 16; J gene: TRBJ1-4; clone size: many; CDR3 DNA: TGTGCCAGCAGCCAAAACACAGGAGCAACTAATGAAAAACTGTTTTTT; CDR3 protein: CASSQNTGATNEKLFF
V gene: TRBV11-3; D gene: -; CDR3 length: 17; J gene: TRBJ2-3; clone size: few; CDR3 DNA: TGTGCCAGCAGCTTAGGTGGGGGGACTCCCGAGCCAGATACGCAGTATTTT; CDR3 protein: CASSLGGGTPEPDTQYF
V gene: TRBV21-1; D gene: -; CDR3 length: 21; J gene: TRBJ2-3; clone size: few; CDR3 DNA: TGTGCCAGCAGCAAAACAGAGACTAGCGGGAGGGCCGATGGTGGCACAGATACGCAGTATTTT; CDR3 protein: CASSKTETSGRADGGTDTQYF
V gene: TRBV6-1; D gene: TRBD1; CDR3 length: 15; J gene: TRBJ1-2; clone size: many; CDR3 DNA: TGTGCCACCAAAAGGGACAGACAACGAGGCGGAGGCTACACCTTC; CDR3 protein: CATKRDRQRGGGYTF
V gene: TRBV2; D gene: TRBD1; CDR3 length: 16; J gene: TRBJ2-2; clone size: medium-sized; CDR3 DNA: TGTGCCAGCAGTCCGTCCGGACAGGGGGCGATCGGGGAGCTGTTTTTT; CDR3 protein: CASSPSGQGAIGELFF
V gene: TRBV4-1; D gene: -; CDR3 length: 15; J gene: TRBJ2-3; clone size: few; CDR3 DNA: TGCGCCAGCAGCCTAAGCGCCCCGGGGGCAGATACGCAGTATTTT; CDR3 protein: CASSLSAPGADTQYF